This entry features one T cell receptor (beta chain) sequence. These data come from a study of blood T cell repertoires in COVID-19. Clones were read by immunoSEQ multiplex PCR, and TCRdb kept only the in-frame ones, dropping some. The table records 310,000 or so clones, over 75% of them present only once. Ages ranged from about 18 to 89 years, with residence in approximately 25 US areas. Cohorts were based on clinical histories the participants reported. The CDR3 is 16 residues long. CDR1 KGHSH and CDR2 LQKENI come from the germline V gene. The V and J ends lost 3 bases and 8 bases respectively, with 19 bases between them.

This chain links TRBV18 with TRBJ1-4; D perhaps matches TRBD1 (6 bases). The clonotype was recovered from a woman aged 25 to 39 who had recovered from COVID-19. The sequencing input was PBMCs or T cells enriched from blood (not recorded which). DNA of the CDR3: TGTGCCAGCTCACCCAAAGGAGGCCAGGGGCGAGAAAAACTGTTTTTT. Protein product: CASSPKGGQGREKLFF.